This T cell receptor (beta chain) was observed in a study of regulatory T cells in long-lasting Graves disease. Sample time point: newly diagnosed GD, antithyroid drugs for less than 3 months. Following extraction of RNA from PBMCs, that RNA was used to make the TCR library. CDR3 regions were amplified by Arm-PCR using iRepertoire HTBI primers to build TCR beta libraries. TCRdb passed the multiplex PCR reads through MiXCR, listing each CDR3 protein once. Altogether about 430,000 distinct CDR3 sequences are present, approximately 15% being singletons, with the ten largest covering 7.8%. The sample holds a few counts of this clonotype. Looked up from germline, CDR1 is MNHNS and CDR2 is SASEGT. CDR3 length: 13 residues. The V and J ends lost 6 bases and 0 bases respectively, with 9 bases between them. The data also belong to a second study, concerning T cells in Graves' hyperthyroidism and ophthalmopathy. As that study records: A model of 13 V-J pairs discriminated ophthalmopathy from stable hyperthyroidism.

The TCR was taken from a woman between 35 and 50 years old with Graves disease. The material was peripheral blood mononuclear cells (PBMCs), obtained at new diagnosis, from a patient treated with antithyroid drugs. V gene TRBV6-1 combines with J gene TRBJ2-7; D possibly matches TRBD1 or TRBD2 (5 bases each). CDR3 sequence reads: CASRWDLSYEQYF. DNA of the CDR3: TGTGCCAGCAGATGGGACCTCTCCTACGAGCAGTACTTC.